These 19 T cell receptor beta chains share one sample of origin, sequenced in a study of blood T cell repertoires in COVID-19 (dated by TCRdb to 2018 to 2020). Libraries came from the immunoSEQ multiplex PCR assay. The table was pulled from immuneACCESS by TCRdb, which kept in-frame rearrangements only. Such tables lose some clones; where checked, under half of the loss comes from unresolved V genes, and the rest has no known cause. This sample gives under 200,000 clones in total; 85% of them show up just once. The biggest ten clones account for about 5% of the sample. The specimen sequenced was peripheral blood. Receptors originate from a woman older than 75 with acute or convalescent COVID-19.

This clone was seen just once. V gene TRBV6-6 combines with J gene TRBJ2-3, with D perhaps matching TRBD1 (5 bases). V was cut by 5 bases and J by 0 bases, with 9 bases left in between. This CDR3 has 14 amino acids. CDR1 is MNHNY and CDR2 is SVGAGI in the germline V gene (reference sequence). The CDR3 loop is CASSPRQSTDTQYF. CDR3 DNA: TGTGCCAGCAGTCCTAGACAGAGCACAGATACGCAGTATTTT.

The chain has TRBV2 and TRBJ1-1, with 9 positions matching TRBD1. CDR3 length: 15 amino acids. CDR1 is SNHLY and CDR2 is FYNNEI in the germline V gene. Losses at the gene ends were 4 bases for V and 4 bases for J; bases not matched to a gene: 7. CDR3 amino acids: CASSVYTGGLTEAFF. The DNA for the CDR3 is TGTGCCAGCAGTGTCTATACAGGGGGCCTCACTGAAGCTTTCTTT.

In this sample, this clone turned up once. The genes are TRBV7-9 and TRBJ2-1; 9 bases are a match to TRBD2. CDR3 length: 16 residues. CDR1 is SEHNR and CDR2 is FQNEAQ in the germline V gene (reference sequence). With 5 bases clipped from V and 4 bases from J, the junction kept 9 bases outside the gene matches. The CDR3 region is CASSAPGTSSYNEQFF. The DNA of the CDR3 is TGTGCCAGCAGCGCACCCGGGACTAGCAGTTACAATGAGCAGTTCTTC.

About this clone itself: One end of the junction fails to match germline, which may point to a read error. V usage is TRBV6-2 or TRBV6-3 and J usage is TRBJ1-1; D might be TRBD1 (6 bases). Germline lookup yields CDR1 MNHEY and CDR2 SVGEGT. CDR3 length equals 15 residues. The CDR3 protein is CASSYFGQMNSEAFF. DNA of the CDR3: TGTGCCAGCAGTTACTTCGGACAGATGAACAGTGAAGCTTTCTTT.

Only one count was recorded for this clone. V and J are TRBV29-1 and TRBJ1-1; D remains unclear. Trimming stripped 7 bases from V and 5 bases from J, with 14 bases between. The CDR3 has 12 residues. Germline V lookup: CDR1 SQVTM, CDR2 ANQGSEA. CDR3 coding DNA: TGCAGCGCAGTAGAGGGCAGTACTGAAGCTTTCTTT. Its translation is CSAVEGSTEAFF.

The chain links TRBV11-2 to TRBJ2-7; maybe TRBD1 (6 bases). Trimming took 2 bases from V and 2 from J, leaving 13 bases between them. CDR3 length equals 15 residues. Germline loops: CDR1 SGHAT, CDR2 FQNNGV. CDR3 amino acids: CASSLKAGETYEQYF. The CDR3 nucleotides read TGTGCCAGCAGCTTAAAGGCAGGGGAGACCTACGAGCAGTACTTC.

This rearrangement joins TRBV18 to TRBJ2-3; 7 nucleotides align to TRBD2. CDR3 length: 14 residues. After removal of 2 bases from V and 3 bases from J, the junction contained 2 bases not matched to a gene. Germline V CDR1 and CDR2: KGHSH, LQKENI. CDR3 residues: CASSPRGGTDTQYF. The CDR3 DNA reads TGTGCCAGCTCACCAAGGGGAGGGACAGATACGCAGTATTTT.

The chain links TRBV2 to TRBJ1-1; perhaps TRBD1 as D (5 bases). CDR1 is SNHLY, CDR2 FYNNEI, per germline. The CDR3 loop spans 13 amino acids. The V and J ends lost 8 bases and 0 bases respectively, with 10 bases between them. In nucleotides, the CDR3 is TGTGCCAGCGGGGGGGAGGTGAACACTGAAGCTTTCTTT. This translates into CASGGEVNTEAFF.

This clone was counted once. The rearrangement uses TRBV7-2 and TRBJ2-2; possible D gene TRBD1, 6 bases. The CDR3 extends over 14 amino acids. CDR1 SGHTA and CDR2 FQGNSA come from the germline V gene. V shed 1 base and J shed 5 bases, with 8 bases lying between them. CDR3 sequence (DNA): TGTGCCAGCAGCTTAGGGGGGCAGACCGGGGAGCTGTTTTTT. Translation: CASSLGGQTGELFF.

This clone was recorded once. This sequence joins TRBV6-5 and TRBJ1-1; D not certain. The CDR3 is 13 amino acids. Germline V lookup: CDR1 MNHEY, CDR2 SVGAGI. Trimming left V 0 bases short and J 5 bases short, with 7 bases between. CDR3 sequence (DNA): TGTGCCAGCAGTTACTCTTTTCTGACTGAAGCTTTCTTT. Protein product: CASSYSFLTEAFF.

CDR3 DNA sequence: TGTGCCAGCAGCCCTGGACAGGGGGAATTCTACGAGCAGTACTTC. It yields the protein CASSPGQGEFYEQYF. V and J are TRBV7-2 and TRBJ2-7, with 10 bases identical to TRBD1. Germline loops: CDR1 SGHTA, CDR2 FQGNSA. The CDR3 consists of 15 residues. V lost 5 bases and J lost 3; bases outside the gene matches: 7.

The genes are TRBV15 and TRBJ1-1; D might be TRBD1 (5 bases). V was cut by 2 bases and J by 4 bases, with 14 bases left in between. The CDR3 contains 15 residues. CDR1 is LNHNV and CDR2 is YYDKDF in the germline V gene (reference sequence). The CDR3 DNA follows: TGTGCCACCAGCAGAAATCTGGGGGGGACCACTGAAGCTTTCTTT. Translation gives CATSRNLGGTTEAFF.

V and J are TRBV7-9 and TRBJ1-4; possible D gene TRBD1, 6 bases. The germline V gene encodes CDR1 SEHNR and CDR2 FQNEAQ (reference sequence). Trimming cost V 1 base and J 3 bases, with 6 bases left between them. This CDR3 spans 14 amino acids. The CDR3 DNA sequence: TGTGCCAGCAGCTTAGGACAGGCTAATGAAAAACTGTTTTTT. Translating it yields CASSLGQANEKLFF.

The rearrangement links TRBV10-3 to TRBJ1-1; a weak D match, TRBD1 (6 bases). The germline V gene has CDR1 ENHRY and CDR2 SYGVKD. The germline V and J ends were trimmed by 3 bases and 3 bases, with 8 bases remaining between them. There are 13 residues in the CDR3. In DNA, the CDR3 is TGTGCCATCAGTGACAGGGGCTACACTGAAGCTTTCTTT. Translation: CAISDRGYTEAFF.

The V gene is TRBV5-6, the J gene TRBJ2-5; the D gene is possibly TRBD1 (6 bases). Germline V gene data show CDR1 as SGHDT and CDR2 as YYEEEE. There are 14 residues in the CDR3. V was cut by 1 base and J by 5 bases, with 12 bases left in between. The CDR3 sequence is CASSLQGTRETQYF. The CDR3 bases are TGTGCCAGCAGCTTGCAGGGGACGCGGGAGACCCAGTACTTC. Full variable domain (remainder filled in from reference TRBV5-6 and TRBJ2-5): DAGVTQSPTHLIKTRGQQVTLRCSPKSGHDTVSWYQQALGQGPQFIFQYYEEEERQRGNFPDRFSGHQFPNYSSELNVNALLLGDSALYLCASSLQGTRETQYFGPGTRLLVL.

The CDR3: CASSLLAGGHYGYTF. DNA for the CDR3: TGTGCCAGCAGTTTATTGGCAGGGGGCCACTATGGCTACACCTTC. The chain joins TRBV27 to TRBJ1-2; 8 nucleotides match TRBD1. J gave up 3 bases and V 1 base, and 4 bases lay outside the gene matches. Germline V lookup: CDR1 MNHEY, CDR2 SMNVEV (reference sequence). CDR3 size: 15 residues.

The chain is built from TRBV19 and TRBJ1-4; 7 nucleotides agree with TRBD1. Per germline, CDR1 LNHDA and CDR2 SQIVND (reference sequence). J was trimmed by 3 bases and V by 3 bases; bases with no gene match: 4. There are 15 residues in the CDR3. CDR3 in amino acids: CASSIPTGSNEKLFF. CDR3 DNA: TGTGCCAGTAGTATCCCGACAGGGTCTAATGAAAAACTGTTTTTT.

This chain uses TRBV10-2 with TRBJ1-3; D is uncertain. The CDR3 length is 16 residues. Germline CDR1 is WSHSY and CDR2 is SAAADI. The V gene lost 4 bases and the J gene lost 3 bases, with 16 bases spanning the gap. The CDR3 nucleotides read TGCGCCAGCAGTGTACGGCCATCGGGATATGGAAACACCATATATTTT. As protein: CASSVRPSGYGNTIYF.

J is TRBJ1-5 and V is TRBV6-5, with D possibly TRBD1 on 5 matching bases. The CDR3 is 15 amino acids. The V gene lost 5 bases and the J gene lost 6 bases, with 17 bases spanning the gap. Germline loops: CDR1 MNHEY, CDR2 SVGAGI. The CDR3 sequence is CASSKTTAGGQPQHF. DNA of the CDR3: TGTGCCAGCAGTAAAACGACAGCGGGCGGTCAGCCCCAGCATTTT.